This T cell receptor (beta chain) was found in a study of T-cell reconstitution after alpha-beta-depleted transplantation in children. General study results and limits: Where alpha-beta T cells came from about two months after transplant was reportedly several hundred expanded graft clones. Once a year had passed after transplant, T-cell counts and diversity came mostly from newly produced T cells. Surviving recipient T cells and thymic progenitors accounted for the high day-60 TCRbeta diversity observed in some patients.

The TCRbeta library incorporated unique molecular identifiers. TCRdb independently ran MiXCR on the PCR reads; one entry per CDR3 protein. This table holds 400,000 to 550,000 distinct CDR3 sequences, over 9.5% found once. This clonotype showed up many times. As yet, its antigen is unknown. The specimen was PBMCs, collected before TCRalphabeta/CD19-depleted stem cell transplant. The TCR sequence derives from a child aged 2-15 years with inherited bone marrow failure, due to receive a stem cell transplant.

CDR3 DNA: TGTGCCAGCAGCTTTATTGGGACTAGCGGGACCAAGTACAATGAGCAGTTCTTC. It codes for CASSFIGTSGTKYNEQFF. The J gene is TRBJ2-1, the V gene TRBV11-1; TRBD2 aligns across 13 bases. In germline, CDR1 is SGHAT, CDR2 FQDESV (reference sequence). The CDR3 has 18 residues. The V and J ends lost 3 bases and 4 bases, in that order; junction bases with no gene match: 9.